Listed below are T cell receptor beta chains from one sample, sequenced in a study of cytomegalovirus exposure and HLA in healthy donors. TCRdb's copy holds only in-frame clones and misses some; the assay was immunoSEQ multiplex PCR. The repertoire includes under 250,000 clones, about 83% of them detected once, and 2.6% sits in the top ten. Input material: PBMCs. The receptors come from a man between 18 and 29 years old in good health and CMV-seronegative. Each CDR3 is given with its conserved first and last residue. D genes are given only for firm matches. Clone size appears in some rows only: once, few, many, or a class for an expanded clone.

>TRBJ2-2|TRBV6-4|-|-
CASSDGGLFTGELFF
TGTGCCAGCAGTGACGGAGGACTCTTCACCGGGGAGCTGTTTTTT
>TRBJ1-1|TRBV5-1|TRBD1|-
CASSPGTGRMNTEAFF
TGCGCCAGCAGCCCCGGGACAGGGCGGATGAACACTGAAGCTTTCTTT
>TRBJ2-7|TRBV28|-|once
CASSTSWSEQYF
TGTGCCAGCAGCACCAGTTGGAGCGAGCAGTACTTC
>TRBJ2-1|TRBV10-3|-|-
CAISESAGRIFF
TGTGCCATCAGTGAGTCGGCGGGGAGGATCTTCTTC
>TRBJ2-1|TRBV5-1|TRBD2|-
CASSLASVGGSYNEQFF
TGCGCCAGCAGCTTGGCCTCTGTCGGGGGGTCCTACAATGAGCAGTTCTTC
>TRBJ2-1|TRBV7-9|TRBD2|-
CASSRAGDLNEQFF
TGTGCCAGCAGCAGAGCGGGGGATTTGAATGAGCAGTTCTTC
>TRBJ2-3|TRBV5-4|TRBD2|-
CASSLKAASGRIDTQYF
TGTGCCAGCAGCTTGAAGGCGGCTAGCGGGAGAATAGATACGCAGTATTTT
>TRBJ2-2|TRBV7-8|-|-
CASSWVRAASKGSGELFF
TGTGCCAGCAGCTGGGTGAGGGCGGCCTCAAAGGGTTCCGGGGAGCTGTTTTTT
>TRBJ1-2|TRBV5-4|-|-
CASSLGRAEGYTF
TGTGCCAGCAGCCTTGGCAGGGCGGAAGGCTACACCTTC
>TRBJ2-7|TRBV27|TRBD1|once
CASSWGQGSYEQYF
TGTGCCAGCAGTTGGGGACAGGGTTCCTACGAGCAGTACTTC
>TRBJ2-7|TRBV28|TRBD1|-
CASLPGTGRSYEQYF
TGTGCCAGCCTCCCCGGGACAGGGAGGTCCTACGAGCAGTACTTC
>TRBJ2-2|TRBV9|-|-
CASSVGRSGTGELFF
TGTGCCAGCAGCGTAGGGAGGTCGGGCACCGGGGAGCTGTTTTTT
>TRBJ1-5|TRBV30|-|-
CAWRDSFNQPQHF
TGTGCCTGGAGAGACAGTTTCAATCAGCCCCAGCATTTT
>TRBJ1-2|TRBV11-2|TRBD1|-
CASSSRLIQGASYGYTF
TGTGCCAGCAGCTCCCGCTTGATTCAGGGGGCAAGCTATGGCTACACCTTC
>TRBJ2-7|TRBV5-4|TRBD1|once
CASSYGSSGTGYNEQYF
TGTGCCAGCAGCTACGGAAGCTCCGGGACAGGGTACAACGAGCAGTACTTC
>TRBJ1-1|TRBV5-1|-|-
CASSLAGGTTVNTEAFF
TGCGCCAGCAGCTTGGCCGGGGGGACAACGGTGAACACTGAAGCTTTCTTT
>TRBJ1-1|TRBV6-5|-|-
CASSRDSGTEAFF
TGTGCCAGCAGCCGGGACTCGGGCACTGAAGCTTTCTTT
>TRBJ2-7|TRBV25-1|TRBD1|-
CASSAQGVYEQYF
TGTGCCAGCAGTGCCCAGGGGGTGTACGAGCAGTACTTC
>TRBJ2-3|TRBV9|-|-
CASSVGLLDDTQYF
TGTGCCAGCAGCGTGGGACTCTTAGACGATACGCAGTATTTT